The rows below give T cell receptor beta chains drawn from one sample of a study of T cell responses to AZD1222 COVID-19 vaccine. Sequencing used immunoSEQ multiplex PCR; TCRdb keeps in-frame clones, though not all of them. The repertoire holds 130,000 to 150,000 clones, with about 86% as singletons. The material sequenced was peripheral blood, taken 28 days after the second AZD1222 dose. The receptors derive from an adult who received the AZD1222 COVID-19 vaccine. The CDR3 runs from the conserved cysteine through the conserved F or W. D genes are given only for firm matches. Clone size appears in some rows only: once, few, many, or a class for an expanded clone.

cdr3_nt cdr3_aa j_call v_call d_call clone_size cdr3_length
TGCGCCAGCAGTGATGCGGAGTCCGGGGAGACCCAGTACTTC CASSDAESGETQYF TRBJ2-5 TRBV10-2 . . 14
TGTGCCAGCAGCGGGACTAGCGGAGCTACAGACAATGAGCAGTTCTTC CASSGTSGATDNEQFF TRBJ2-1 TRBV9 TRBD2 . 16
TGCGCCAGCAGCCACACAGGGGGCTTGCAGTATTTT CASSHTGGLQYF TRBJ2-3 TRBV5-1 TRBD1 . 12
TGTGCCAGCAGCTTAGGGAGGGGGGCGGAAGAAAAACTGTTTTTT CASSLGRGAEEKLFF TRBJ1-4 TRBV7-6 . . 15
TGTGCCATCAGTGAAGACAGGGGAATAGGTGATGGCTACACCTTC CAISEDRGIGDGYTF TRBJ1-2 TRBV10-3 TRBD1 . 15
TGCGCCAGCAGTGAAAGGGGTTACGAGCAGTACTTC CASSERGYEQYF TRBJ2-7 TRBV10-2 . . 12
TGTGCCACCACCCCGGACGGAGGGGGCTTGAATACGCAGTATTTT CATTPDGGGLNTQYF TRBJ2-3 TRBV10-3 . . 15
TGCGCCAGCAGCTTTCAGTTGAACACTGAAGCTTTCTTT CASSFQLNTEAFF TRBJ1-1 TRBV5-1 . . 13
TGTGCCAGCAGTGAAGCATGGCAGGGGGGCTTCGGCACTGAAGCTTTCTTT CASSEAWQGGFGTEAFF TRBJ1-1 TRBV6-1 TRBD1 once 17
TGTGCCAGCAATCACAGCTCCTACAATGAGCAGTTCTTC CASNHSSYNEQFF TRBJ2-1 TRBV21-1 . once 13
TGTGCCAGCGTATCCGAGGGGCTAGGAGAGACCCAGTACTTC CASVSEGLGETQYF TRBJ2-5 TRBV28 . . 14
TGTGCCAGCAGCCGGGAGGCGAACACCGGGGAGCTGTTTTTT CASSREANTGELFF TRBJ2-2 TRBV7-2 TRBD2 few 14
TGTGCCAGCTCACCCCGAGGGACAGGGAACACCGGGGAGCTGTTTTTT CASSPRGTGNTGELFF TRBJ2-2 TRBV18 TRBD1 . 16
TGCGCCAGCAGCTTAGCGGCCGCGAACACCGGGGAGCTGTTTTTT CASSLAAANTGELFF TRBJ2-2 TRBV5-1 . . 15
TGCGCCAGCAGTGGGTACCGGGAATACGAGCAGTACTTC CASSGYREYEQYF TRBJ2-7 TRBV23-1 . few 13
TGTGCCAGTAGTAACAGGGAATCTGAAGCTTTCTTT CASSNRESEAFF TRBJ1-1 TRBV19 . . 12
TGTGCCAGCTCAGAAACAAGGGATAATGAAAAACTGTTTTTT CASSETRDNEKLFF TRBJ1-4 TRBV18 . . 14
TGTGCCAGCAGCGGAGACAGGGGTAGCACAGATACGCAGTATTTT CASSGDRGSTDTQYF TRBJ2-3 TRBV5-8 TRBD1 . 15
TGTGCCAGCTCGCCGAGCATGGGGGACTATGGCTACACCTTC CASSPSMGDYGYTF TRBJ1-2 TRBV18 . . 14
TGTGCCACCAGTGATTCGGTGGGTTCGTACAATGAGCAGTTCTTC CATSDSVGSYNEQFF TRBJ2-1 TRBV24-1 . . 15
TGTGCCAGCAGCCAAGAAGGAGGGGGAGCGCCCTATGGCTACACCTTC CASSQEGGGAPYGYTF TRBJ1-2 TRBV4-2 . . 16
TGTGCCTGGAGTGCCGGGGGACTGACCAATCAGCCCCAGCATTTT CAWSAGGLTNQPQHF TRBJ1-5 TRBV30 . . 15
TGTGCCATCAGTTCCGGTCCGGGGGACACTGAAGCTTTCTTT CAISSGPGDTEAFF TRBJ1-1 TRBV10-3 . . 14
TGTGCCAGCAGTCAAACGAACACCGGGGAGCTGTTTTTT CASSQTNTGELFF TRBJ2-2 TRBV6-6 . . 13
TGTGCCAGCAGGGTGGCCGATAATTCACCCCTCCACTTT CASRVADNSPLHF TRBJ1-6 TRBV9 . . 13
TGTGCCAGCAGTCCCGCGGGACTAGCGGGGGGGCATAGTGCAGATACGCAGTATTTT CASSPAGLAGGHSADTQYF TRBJ2-3 TRBV6-6 TRBD2 . 19
TGTGCCAGCAGTTACTCTGGGACCGCCGGGGATGGCTACACCTTC CASSYSGTAGDGYTF TRBJ1-2 TRBV6-5 . few 15
TGTGCCAGCAGCCCGTCCGCAAGCCACTATGGCTACACCTTC CASSPSASHYGYTF TRBJ1-2 TRBV7-8 . . 14
TGTGCCAGCAGTTTGACTAGCGGGGGCCCCTACGAGCAGTACTTC CASSLTSGGPYEQYF TRBJ2-7 TRBV27 TRBD2 . 15
TGTGCCAGCAGCTTACCCCCGCGGAGACAGGGAGTCGGTGAAGCTTTCTTT CASSLPPRRQGVGEAFF TRBJ1-1 TRBV11-2 TRBD1 . 17
TGTGCCAGCAGTTGGGACGGCTCTGGGGCCAACGTCCTGACTTTC CASSWDGSGANVLTF TRBJ2-6 TRBV6-5 . . 15
TGTGCCAGCAGCCGACGGACAGCGGAGAATCAGCCCCAGCATTTT CASSRRTAENQPQHF TRBJ1-5 TRBV5-6 . few 15
TGTGCCAGCAGTTTTAGGGGTGAAAAACTGTTTTTT CASSFRGEKLFF TRBJ1-4 TRBV27 . . 12
TGTGCCAGCAGTTTCTTGGGGGATAAGGGATCCAACTATGGCTACACCTTC CASSFLGDKGSNYGYTF TRBJ1-2 TRBV28 . . 17
TGTGCCATCAAGACAGCCACAAACACTGAAGCTTTCTTT CAIKTATNTEAFF TRBJ1-1 TRBV27 . . 13
TGTGCCAGCAGTTCGACCGGGACTAGCAAGTTCTTC CASSSTGTSKFF TRBJ2-1 TRBV6-5 TRBD2 . 12
TGTGCCAGCAGCTTCGGGACAACTGAAGCTTTCTTT CASSFGTTEAFF TRBJ1-1 TRBV28 . . 12
TGTGCCAGCAGCTCCAGACTAGCGGGCCCCTCCTACAATGAGCAGTTCTTC CASSSRLAGPSYNEQFF TRBJ2-1 TRBV7-9 TRBD2 . 17
TGTGCCAGCAGCTTCTCGTGGGATACCTATGGCTACACCTTC CASSFSWDTYGYTF TRBJ1-2 TRBV7-2 . . 14
TGCGCCAGCAGCTTGGCAGACAGGGTATACGGGCAGTACTTC CASSLADRVYGQYF TRBJ2-7 TRBV5-1 TRBD1 . 14
TGTGCCAGCAGCCCTGCGAGCGGTGAGTCCTACAATGAGCAGTTCTTC CASSPASGESYNEQFF TRBJ2-1 TRBV7-9 . . 16
TGCGCCAGCAGCGGGTCGGACAATCGAGTTGAAGCTTTCTTT CASSGSDNRVEAFF TRBJ1-1 TRBV4-1 . . 14
TGTGCCAGCAGCTCCCGACCAGGACAGGGGGCGACTGAAGCTTTCTTT CASSSRPGQGATEAFF TRBJ1-1 TRBV7-6 TRBD1 . 16
TGTGCCAGCAGTGAAATCATATGGAATTCACCCCTCCACTTT CASSEIIWNSPLHF TRBJ1-6 TRBV6-1 . . 14
TGTGCCAGCTCACCCGGACTAGCGGGAGGGGAGACCCAGTACTTC CASSPGLAGGETQYF TRBJ2-5 TRBV18 TRBD2 once 15
TGTGCCTGGGGACCATGGGGGACCGGGGAGCTGTTTTTT CAWGPWGTGELFF TRBJ2-2 TRBV30 . . 13
TGTGCCTGGAGTGTCGGGGGCGCAGAGACCCAGTACTTC CAWSVGGAETQYF TRBJ2-5 TRBV30 . . 13
TGTGCCAGCAGCATCGGGACCACAGATACGCAGTATTTT CASSIGTTDTQYF TRBJ2-3 TRBV11-3 . . 13
TGTGCCAGCAGTTCCCCCTCGGACAGGAGATTTGAAAAACTGTTTTTT CASSSPSDRRFEKLFF TRBJ1-4 TRBV28 TRBD1 few 16
TGTGCCAGTAGTATCCCGACAGGCCGGAGGACTAATGAAAAACTGTTTTTT CASSIPTGRRTNEKLFF TRBJ1-4 TRBV19 . . 17
TGTGCCAGCAGCCCCCTACCATACGAGCAGTACTTC CASSPLPYEQYF TRBJ2-7 TRBV12-3/TRBV12-4 . . 12
TGTGCCAGCAGCTCTGCGGGGGGGAGCACAGATACGCAGTATTTT CASSSAGGSTDTQYF TRBJ2-3 TRBV7-7 TRBD2 . 15